This T cell receptor beta chain was recorded in a study of blood T cell repertoires in COVID-19. Study in general: Acute and convalescent COVID-19 specimens originated in the United States, Italy and Spain. PBMCs, B-cell-depleted T cells, or T cells were the source of the cDNA or gDNA that made up the material.

V was pared by 0 bases and J by 5 bases, with 10 bases of the junction left unmatched. Germline assignment: CDR1 LGHDT and CDR2 YNNKEL (reference sequence). The CDR3 runs to 18 residues. As processed by the authors: For nucleated cells, counts were estimated from reference gene primer amplification. This table comes from immunoSEQ multiplex PCR, and its TCRdb copy is limited to in-frame clones, with some not included. That table supplies the V and J calls and clone size; D and trimming were determined from the DNA. This table holds tens of thousands of clones, over 75% found once. The source of this sequence is a human donor in a cohort sampled during active COVID-19. The chain is built from TRBV3-1 (or the pseudogene TRBV3-2) and TRBJ2-5, with TRBD1 matching 12 bases. Sequenced: peripheral blood. The DNA of the CDR3 is TGTGCCAGCAGCCAAGAGGGACAGGGGGCAAGTTCTGTGGAGACCCAGTACTTC. This sequence encodes CASSQEGQGASSVETQYF.